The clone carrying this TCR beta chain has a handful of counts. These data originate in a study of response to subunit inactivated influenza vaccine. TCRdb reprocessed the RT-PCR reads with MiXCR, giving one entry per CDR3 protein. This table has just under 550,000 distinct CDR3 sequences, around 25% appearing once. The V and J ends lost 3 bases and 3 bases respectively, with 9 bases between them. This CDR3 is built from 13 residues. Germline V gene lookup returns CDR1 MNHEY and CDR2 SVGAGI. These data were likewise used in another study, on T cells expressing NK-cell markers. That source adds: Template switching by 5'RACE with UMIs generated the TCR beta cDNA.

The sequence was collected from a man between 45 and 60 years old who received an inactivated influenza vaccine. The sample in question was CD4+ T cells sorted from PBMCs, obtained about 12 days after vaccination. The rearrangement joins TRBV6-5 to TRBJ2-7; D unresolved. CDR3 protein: CASSYSTDYEQYF. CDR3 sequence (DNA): TGTGCCAGCAGTTATAGCACAGACTACGAGCAGTACTTC.